The entry below gives a single T cell receptor (beta chain) sequence along with its context. The CDR3 has 15 amino acids. V lost 3 bases and J lost 0, with 10 bases in between. The record originates from a study of identical twins. TCRdb recomputed calls from the 5' RACE reads with MiXCR, one row per CDR3 protein. The table has some 300,000 distinct CDR3 sequences, 9% to 15% seen once. This sample also belongs to another study, concerning yellow fever vaccine responses in identical twins.

The receptor's source is a woman between 18 and 29 years old in good health. The sequenced material came from CD8+ T cells sorted from blood. The J gene is TRBJ2-3, the V gene TRBV12-3 or TRBV12-4; the D gene is possibly TRBD2 (5 bases). The CDR3 DNA is TGTGCCAGCAGTTTCCGGACTGCTAGCACAGATACGCAGTATTTT. This encodes CASSFRTASTDTQYF.